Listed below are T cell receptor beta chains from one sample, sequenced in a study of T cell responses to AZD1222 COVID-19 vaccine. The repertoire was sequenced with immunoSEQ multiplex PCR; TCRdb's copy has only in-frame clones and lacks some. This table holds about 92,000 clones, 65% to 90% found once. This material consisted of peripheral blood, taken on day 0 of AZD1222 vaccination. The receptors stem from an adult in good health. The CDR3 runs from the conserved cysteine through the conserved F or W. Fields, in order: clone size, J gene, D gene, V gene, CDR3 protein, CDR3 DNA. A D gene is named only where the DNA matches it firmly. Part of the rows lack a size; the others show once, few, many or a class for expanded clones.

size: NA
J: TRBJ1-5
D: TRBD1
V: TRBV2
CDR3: CASRGTAKRKPQHF
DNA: TGTGCCAGCAGGGGGACAGCCAAGCGGAAGCCCCAGCATTTT

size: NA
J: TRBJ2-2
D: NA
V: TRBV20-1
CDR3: CSASPSQGNTGELFF
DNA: TGCAGTGCTAGTCCAAGTCAGGGGAACACCGGGGAGCTGTTTTTT

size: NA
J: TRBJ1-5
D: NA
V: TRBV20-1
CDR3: CSASLQAASNQPQHF
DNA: TGCAGTGCTAGTCTCCAGGCCGCCAGCAATCAGCCCCAGCATTTT

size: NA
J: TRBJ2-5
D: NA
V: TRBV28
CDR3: CASSLIGGQGGKETQYF
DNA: TGTGCCAGCAGTTTGATTGGGGGGCAGGGAGGGAAAGAGACCCAGTACTTC

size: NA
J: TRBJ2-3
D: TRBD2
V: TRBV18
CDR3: CASSPQLAGSTDTQYF
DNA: TGTGCCAGCTCACCACAACTAGCGGGATCCACAGATACGCAGTATTTT

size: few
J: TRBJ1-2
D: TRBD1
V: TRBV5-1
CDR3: CASRPTGQNYGYTF
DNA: TGCGCCAGCAGACCGACGGGACAGAACTATGGCTACACCTTC

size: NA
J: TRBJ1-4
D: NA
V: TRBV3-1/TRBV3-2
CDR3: CASSQDLGAPNEKLFF
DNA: TGTGCCAGCAGCCAAGATCTGGGGGCCCCTAATGAAAAACTGTTTTTT

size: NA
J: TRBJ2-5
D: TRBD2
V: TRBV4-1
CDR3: CASSQVEWGGRTQYF
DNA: TGCGCCAGCAGCCAAGTGGAATGGGGGGGGAGGACCCAGTACTTC

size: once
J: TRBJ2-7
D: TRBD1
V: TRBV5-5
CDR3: CASSLAQGQGGYEQYF
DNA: TGTGCCAGCAGCTTGGCTCAGGGACAGGGGGGCTACGAGCAGTACTTC

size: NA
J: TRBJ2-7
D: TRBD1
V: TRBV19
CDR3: CASSIGSGQGSYEQYF
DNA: TGTGCCAGTAGTATTGGTTCGGGACAGGGGTCCTACGAGCAGTACTTC

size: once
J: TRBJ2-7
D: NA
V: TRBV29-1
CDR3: CSVATSYEQYF
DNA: TGCAGCGTTGCGACCTCCTACGAGCAGTACTTC

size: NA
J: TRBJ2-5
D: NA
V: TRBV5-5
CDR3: CASSLESFVDQETQYF
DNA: TGTGCCAGCAGCTTGGAATCGTTCGTGGACCAAGAGACCCAGTACTTC

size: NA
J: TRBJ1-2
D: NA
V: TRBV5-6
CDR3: CASSLGRDYTF
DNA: TGTGCCAGCAGCTTGGGCCGAGACTACACCTTC

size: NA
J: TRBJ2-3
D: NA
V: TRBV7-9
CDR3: CASSKGNPGDTQYF
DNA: TGTGCCAGCAGTAAGGGTAATCCAGGGGATACGCAGTATTTT

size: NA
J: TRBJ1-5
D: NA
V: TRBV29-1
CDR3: CSVAASGQPQHF
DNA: TGCAGCGTTGCGGCCAGTGGTCAGCCCCAGCATTTT

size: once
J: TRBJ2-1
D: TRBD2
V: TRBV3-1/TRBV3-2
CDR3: CASSQLAGGQSEQFF
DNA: TGTGCCAGCAGCCAACTAGCGGGGGGGCAAAGTGAGCAGTTCTTC

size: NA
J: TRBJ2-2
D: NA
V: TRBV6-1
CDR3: CASSEKYQNTGELFF
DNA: TGTGCCAGCAGTGAAAAGTACCAGAACACCGGGGAGCTGTTTTTT

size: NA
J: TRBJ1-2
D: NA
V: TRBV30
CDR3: CAWSWTFGYTF
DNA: TGTGCCTGGAGTTGGACGTTTGGCTACACCTTC

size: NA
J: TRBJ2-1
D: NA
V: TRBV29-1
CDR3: CSGSQASSYNEQFF
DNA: TGCAGCGGGAGTCAAGCCAGCTCCTACAATGAGCAGTTCTTC

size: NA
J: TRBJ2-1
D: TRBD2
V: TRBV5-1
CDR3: CASRVLAGVGEQFF
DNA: TGCGCCAGCAGGGTACTAGCGGGAGTGGGTGAGCAGTTCTTC

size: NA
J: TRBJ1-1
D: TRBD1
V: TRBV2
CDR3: CASRFAGTGNTEAFF
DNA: TGTGCCAGCAGATTCGCCGGGACAGGGAACACTGAAGCTTTCTTT

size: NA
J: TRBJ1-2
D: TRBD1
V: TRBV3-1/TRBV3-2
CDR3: CASSHRQGGEKGYTF
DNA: TGTGCCAGCAGCCATAGACAGGGGGGAGAGAAGGGCTACACCTTC

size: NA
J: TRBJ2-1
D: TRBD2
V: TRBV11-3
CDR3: CASSLSAGLAGVYNEQFF
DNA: TGTGCCAGCAGCTTAAGTGCAGGACTAGCGGGGGTCTACAATGAGCAGTTCTTC

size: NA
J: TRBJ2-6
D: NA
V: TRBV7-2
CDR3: CASSPGRTSGANVLTF
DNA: TGTGCCAGTAGCCCAGGACGCACCTCTGGGGCCAACGTCCTGACTTTC

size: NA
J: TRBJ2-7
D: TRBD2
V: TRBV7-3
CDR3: CASRSGGSSYEQYF
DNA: TGTGCCAGCAGATCCGGGGGGTCCTCCTACGAGCAGTACTTC

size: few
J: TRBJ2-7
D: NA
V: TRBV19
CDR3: CASSPQKGYEQYF
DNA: TGTGCCAGTAGTCCTCAGAAAGGCTACGAGCAGTACTTC

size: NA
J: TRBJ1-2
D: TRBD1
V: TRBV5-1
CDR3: CASSLTGENYGYTF
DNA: TGCGCCAGCAGCTTGACAGGGGAGAACTATGGCTACACCTTC

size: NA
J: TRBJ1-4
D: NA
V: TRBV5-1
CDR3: CASSQDSEKLFF
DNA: TGCGCCAGCAGCCAGGACAGTGAAAAACTGTTTTTT

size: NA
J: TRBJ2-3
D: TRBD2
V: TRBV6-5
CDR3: CASSTLLAGTDTQYF
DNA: TGTGCCAGCAGCACCTTACTAGCGGGGACAGATACGCAGTATTTT

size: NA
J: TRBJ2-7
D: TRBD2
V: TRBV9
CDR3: CASSLGLAVSYEQYF
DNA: TGTGCCAGCAGCCTGGGACTAGCGGTGTCCTACGAGCAGTACTTC

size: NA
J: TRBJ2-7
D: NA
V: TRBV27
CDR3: CASSVDPGLTYEQYF
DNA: TGTGCCAGCAGTGTAGACCCGGGCCTAACCTACGAGCAGTACTTC

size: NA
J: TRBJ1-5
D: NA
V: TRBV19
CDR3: CASRPGFNSNQPQHF
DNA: TGTGCCAGTAGGCCCGGATTCAATAGCAATCAGCCCCAGCATTTT

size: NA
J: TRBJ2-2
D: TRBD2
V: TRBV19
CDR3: CASSLLAGGPSTGELFF
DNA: TGTGCCAGTAGTTTACTAGCGGGAGGGCCAAGCACCGGGGAGCTGTTTTTT

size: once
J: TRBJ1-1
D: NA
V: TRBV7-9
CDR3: CASSLGSGSPNTEAFF
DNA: TGTGCCAGCAGCTTAGGGTCTGGCAGTCCGAACACTGAAGCTTTCTTT

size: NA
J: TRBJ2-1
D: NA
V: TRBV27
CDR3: CASSLRSRYNEQFF
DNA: TGTGCCAGCAGTTTGAGGTCCCGCTACAATGAGCAGTTCTTC

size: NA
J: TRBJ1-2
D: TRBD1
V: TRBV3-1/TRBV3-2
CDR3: CASSQERAGGDYYGYTF
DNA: TGTGCCAGCAGCCAAGAGAGGGCAGGGGGCGACTACTATGGCTACACCTTC

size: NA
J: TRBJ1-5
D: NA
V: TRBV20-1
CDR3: CSASGAGDSNQPQHF
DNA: TGCAGTGCTAGTGGCGCAGGGGATAGCAATCAGCCCCAGCATTTT

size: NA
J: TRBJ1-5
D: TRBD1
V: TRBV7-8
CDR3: CASSPGQGVFNQPQHF
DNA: TGTGCTAGCAGCCCGGGACAGGGGGTGTTCAATCAGCCCCAGCATTTT

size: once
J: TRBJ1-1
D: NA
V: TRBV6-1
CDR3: CASSEIGSGTEAFF
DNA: TGTGCCAGCAGTGAAATAGGGTCCGGCACTGAAGCTTTCTTT

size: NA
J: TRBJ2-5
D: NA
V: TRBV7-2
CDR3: CASSLAGSQETQYF
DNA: TGTGCCAGCAGCTTAGCGGGCTCCCAAGAGACCCAGTACTTC

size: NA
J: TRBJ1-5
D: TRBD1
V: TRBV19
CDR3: CASSSGQRSNQPQHF
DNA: TGTGCCAGTAGTTCGGGACAGAGGAGCAATCAGCCCCAGCATTTT

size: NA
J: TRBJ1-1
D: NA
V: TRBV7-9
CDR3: CASSLLSVRAFF
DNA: TGTGCCAGCAGCTTACTATCGGTAAGAGCTTTCTTT

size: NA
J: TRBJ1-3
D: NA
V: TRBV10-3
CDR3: CAIMELPGSGNTIYF
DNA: TGTGCCATAATGGAACTCCCTGGCTCTGGAAACACCATATATTTT

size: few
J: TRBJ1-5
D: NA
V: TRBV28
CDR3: CASSFPGRPQHF
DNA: TGTGCCAGCAGTTTCCCGGGTAGGCCCCAGCATTTT

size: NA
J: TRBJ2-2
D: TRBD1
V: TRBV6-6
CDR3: CASIIDRADTGELFF
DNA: TGTGCCAGCATCATCGACAGGGCCGACACCGGGGAGCTGTTTTTT

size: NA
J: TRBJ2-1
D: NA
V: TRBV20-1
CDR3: CSASHSAMSASYNEQFF
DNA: TGCAGTGCTAGTCATAGTGCTATGAGCGCCTCCTACAATGAGCAGTTCTTC